A selection of T cell receptor beta chains follows, all from one sample in a study of PD-1 blockade in classical Hodgkin lymphoma. Sequenced by immunoSEQ multiplex PCR; TCRdb stores in-frame clones only, minus some. The table includes fewer than 30,000 clones, 70% to 90% detected once. Sequenced sample: CD4+ T cells from blood. All receptors derive from a human donor with classical Hodgkin lymphoma. CDR3s include the opening cysteine and the closing phenylalanine or tryptophan. Fields, in order: clone size, D gene, J gene, V gene, CDR3 protein, CDR3 DNA. A D gene is named only where the DNA matches it firmly. Only part of the rows carry a size: once, few, many, or a class if the clone is expanded.

once	NA	TRBJ2-3	TRBV6-6	CASSQDPATDTQYF	TGTGCCAGCAGCCAGGACCCGGCGACAGATACGCAGTATTTT
once	TRBD2	TRBJ2-7	TRBV9	CASSVGLAGVHEQYF	TGTGCCAGCAGCGTAGGACTAGCGGGAGTCCACGAGCAGTACTTC
NA	NA	TRBJ2-7	TRBV7-2	CASSSDAVTYEQYF	TGTGCCAGCAGCTCGGACGCCGTTACCTACGAGCAGTACTTC
NA	NA	TRBJ2-1	TRBV27	CASSLNDGSSYNEQFF	TGTGCCAGCAGTTTAAACGACGGGAGCTCCTACAATGAGCAGTTCTTC
few	NA	TRBJ1-5	TRBV2	CASSADNQPQHF	TGTGCCAGCAGTGCCGATAATCAGCCCCAGCATTTT
NA	TRBD2	TRBJ2-7	TRBV7-8	CASSRLRGAGPHEQYF	TGTGCCAGCAGCCGGTTGAGGGGAGCGGGACCCCACGAGCAGTACTTC
once	NA	TRBJ2-5	TRBV2	CASSGQGLETQYF	TGTGCCAGCAGTGGGCAGGGGCTAGAGACCCAGTACTTC
NA	NA	TRBJ2-7	TRBV5-6	CASSLLGASIAYEQYF	TGTGCCAGCAGCTTGCTGGGTGCGTCCATAGCCTACGAGCAGTACTTC
once	NA	TRBJ2-1	TRBV7-6	CASSLGVSYNEQFF	TGTGCCAGCAGCTTAGGGGTCAGTTACAATGAGCAGTTCTTC
NA	TRBD2	TRBJ2-3	TRBV7-9	CASNPTSGNTDTQYF	TGTGCCAGCAACCCGACTAGCGGAAACACAGATACGCAGTATTTT
NA	TRBD1	TRBJ1-6	TRBV5-5	CASSLEDRVGSPLHF	TGTGCCAGCAGCTTGGAGGACAGGGTGGGTTCACCCCTCCACTTT
NA	NA	TRBJ1-2	TRBV18	CASSPDLRSGDTF	TGTGCCAGCTCACCAGATCTACGCTCGGGGGACACCTTC
NA	TRBD1	TRBJ2-7	TRBV7-2	CASSEPGQGDLEQYF	TGTGCCAGCAGCGAACCGGGACAGGGGGATCTCGAGCAGTACTTC
NA	NA	TRBJ2-3	TRBV7-8	CASRELSTDTQYF	TGTGCCAGCAGGGAACTAAGCACAGATACGCAGTATTTT
NA	NA	TRBJ2-7	TRBV7-6	CASSEGRVSRYEQYF	TGTGCCAGCAGCGAGGGCAGGGTTTCTAGATACGAGCAGTACTTC
NA	NA	TRBJ1-2	TRBV5-1	CASSLDAGAAYGYTF	TGCGCCAGCAGCTTGGACGCAGGGGCGGCCTATGGCTACACCTTC
once	TRBD1	TRBJ2-5	TRBV19	CASSHDRDSGETQYF	TGTGCCAGTAGCCACGACAGGGATAGTGGAGAGACCCAGTACTTC
once	NA	TRBJ2-5	TRBV5-1	CASSLIQQETQYF	TGCGCCAGCAGCTTGATTCAGCAAGAGACCCAGTACTTC
NA	NA	TRBJ2-5	TRBV19	CASSRLNNQETQYF	TGTGCCAGTAGCCGATTGAACAACCAAGAGACCCAGTACTTC
NA	TRBD1	TRBJ1-5	TRBV4-3	CASSRTGDSNQPQHF	TGCGCCAGCAGCCGGACAGGGGATAGCAATCAGCCCCAGCATTTT
NA	TRBD1	TRBJ2-7	TRBV7-2	CASSSDRGSDEQYF	TGTGCCAGCAGCTCCGACAGGGGGTCAGACGAGCAGTACTTC
NA	NA	TRBJ2-3	TRBV5-4	CASSFWSADTQYF	TGTGCCAGCAGCTTCTGGTCGGCAGATACGCAGTATTTT
NA	NA	TRBJ1-4	TRBV5-8	CASSAGLTTNEKLFF	TGTGCCAGCAGCGCAGGTCTTACAACTAATGAAAAACTGTTTTTT
NA	TRBD2	TRBJ2-1	TRBV7-2	CASSQGGAYNEQFF	TGTGCCAGCAGCCAGGGAGGGGCCTACAATGAGCAGTTCTTC
NA	NA	TRBJ2-5	TRBV19	CASSLSGWETQYF	TGTGCCAGTAGCCTATCGGGGTGGGAGACCCAGTACTTC
NA	NA	TRBJ2-1	TRBV7-8	CASSLATGLAHNEQFF	TGTGCCAGCAGCTTAGCCACGGGACTTGCCCACAATGAGCAGTTCTTC
NA	NA	TRBJ1-5	TRBV5-8	CASSLIDSYSNQPQHF	TGTGCCAGCAGCTTGATTGACAGCTATAGCAATCAGCCCCAGCATTTT
NA	NA	TRBJ2-7	TRBV6-1	CASLGHLYEQYF	TGTGCCAGCCTGGGACACCTCTACGAGCAGTACTTC
NA	NA	TRBJ1-3	TRBV4-1	CASSQAGRSRGNTIYF	TGCGCCAGCAGCCAAGCCGGGAGGTCAAGGGGAAACACCATATATTTT
NA	NA	TRBJ2-1	TRBV9	CASSVSTGGKYNEQFF	TGTGCCAGCAGCGTATCGACAGGCGGGAAGTACAATGAGCAGTTCTTC
NA	TRBD1	TRBJ1-5	TRBV5-1	CASSLTGDSNQPQHF	TGCGCCAGCAGCTTGACAGGGGATAGCAATCAGCCCCAGCATTTT
NA	TRBD1	TRBJ2-6	TRBV5-6	CASSTTGAGSGANVLTF	TGTGCCAGCAGCACGACAGGGGCGGGCTCTGGGGCCAACGTCCTGACTTTC
NA	NA	TRBJ2-5	TRBV10-3	CAISGAEQETQYF	TGTGCCATCAGTGGTGCGGAGCAAGAGACCCAGTACTTC
NA	NA	TRBJ1-4	TRBV7-9	CASSLSGGENEKLFF	TGTGCCAGCAGCTTAAGCGGGGGGGAGAATGAAAAACTGTTTTTT
NA	NA	TRBJ1-5	TRBV19	CASSTQGRQPQHF	TGTGCCAGTAGCACTCAGGGACGTCAGCCCCAGCATTTT
NA	TRBD1	TRBJ2-7	TRBV29-1	CSVEAGTGGYEQYF	TGCAGCGTTGAAGCCGGGACAGGAGGCTACGAGCAGTACTTC
NA	NA	TRBJ2-3	TRBV28	CASSLTDTQYF	TGTGCCAGCTCGCTCACAGATACGCAGTATTTT
NA	TRBD1	TRBJ1-2	TRBV6-1	CASSEGPTGGLYYGYTF	TGTGCCAGCAGTGAAGGCCCAACAGGGGGCTTGTACTATGGCTACACCTTC
NA	NA	TRBJ2-3	TRBV27	CASSSITDTQYF	TGTGCCAGCAGTTCAATCACAGATACGCAGTATTTT
NA	NA	TRBJ2-1	TRBV4-3	CASSQEYMSYNEQFF	TGCGCCAGCAGCCAAGAATACATGAGCTACAATGAGCAGTTCTTC
NA	TRBD2	TRBJ2-5	TRBV7-3	CASSLNAGVGETQYF	TGTGCCAGCAGCTTAAACGCGGGAGTCGGAGAGACCCAGTACTTC
NA	NA	TRBJ2-1	TRBV7-3	CASSPEAAYNEQFF	TGTGCCAGCAGTCCAGAAGCGGCGTACAATGAGCAGTTCTTC
NA	NA	TRBJ1-4	TRBV5-6	CASSAGTSSHEKLFF	TGTGCCAGCAGCGCGGGAACATCCAGCCATGAAAAACTGTTTTTT
NA	NA	TRBJ1-4	TRBV4-3	CASSQDLGPDEKLFF	TGCGCCAGCAGCCAAGATTTAGGGCCGGATGAAAAACTGTTTTTT
NA	NA	TRBJ1-1	TRBV15	CATSPQMNTEAFF	TGTGCCACCAGCCCTCAAATGAACACTGAAGCTTTCTTT
few	NA	TRBJ1-5	TRBV18	CASSQGLDQPQHF	TGTGCCAGCTCCCAGGGGTTAGATCAGCCCCAGCATTTT